The clone carrying this TCR beta chain was seen a handful of times. As yet, its antigen is unknown. Construction of the TCRbeta library involved unique molecular identifiers. TCRdb reanalysed the PCR reads using MiXCR and keeps one entry per CDR3 protein. This table holds 250,000 or so distinct CDR3 sequences, approximately 24% found once. The V segment lost 6 bases and the J segment 0 bases; nucleotides outside the gene matches: 4. The germline V gene has CDR1 SQVTM and CDR2 ANQGSEA. The CDR3 is 13 residues long. The data belong to a study of T-cell reconstitution after alpha-beta-depleted transplantation in children. General observations from the study: Certain patients had high TCRbeta diversity at day 60, and it came from recipient T cells and thymic progenitors that survived. It was reported that alpha-beta T cells came from several hundred expanded graft clones (about two months after transplant). At one year after transplant, newly produced T cells mostly accounted for T-cell counts and diversity.

V and J are TRBV29-1 and TRBJ1-1, with 7 bases lining up with TRBD1. The clonotype originates from a female patient aged 2-10 years who had a stem cell transplant for congenital amegakaryocytic thrombocytopenia, so the T cells may come from the graft donor. The sample here was PBMCs, mostly from graft donor cells, taken 360 days after TCRalphabeta/CD19-depleted stem cell transplant. Here the CDR3 DNA reads TGCAGCGTCGTTGGACAGGTGAACACTGAAGCTTTCTTT. It is translated as CSVVGQVNTEAFF.